The 14 T cell receptor beta chains below all came from one sample that was sequenced in a study of T cells in localized non-small cell lung cancer. The table came from immunoSEQ multiplex PCR; TCRdb's copy has only in-frame clones and leaves some out. The sample consists of tens of thousands of clones, roughly 90% of them appearing once. Sample: peripheral blood, taken before any cancer treatment. Receptors were obtained from a woman aged 35-70 years with stage I lung adenocarcinoma.

The chain links TRBV11-2 to TRBJ2-3; D is undetermined. The CDR3 spans 13 residues. V lost 1 base and J 1 base, leaving 3 bases between the germline ends. The germline V gene encodes CDR1 SGHAT and CDR2 FQNNGV. The CDR3 DNA reads TGTGCCAGCAGCTTAGGCCGCACAGATACGCAGTATTTT. This sequence encodes CASSLGRTDTQYF.

The gene calls are TRBV19 and TRBJ1-5; no clear D gene. Germline V gene data show CDR1 as LNHDA and CDR2 as SQIVND (reference sequence). Trimming took off 3 bases at V and 4 bases at J, with 7 bases between the two ends. There are 13 residues in the CDR3. CDR3 residues: CASSMDENQPQHF. CDR3 bases: TGTGCCAGTAGTATGGACGAGAATCAGCCCCAGCATTTT.

The genes are TRBV5-6 and TRBJ1-2; TRBD1 might be the D (5 bases). This CDR3 is built from 15 residues. The V gene's germline CDR1 is SGHDT and CDR2 YYEEEE. Trimming took off 0 bases at V and 7 bases at J, with 16 bases between the two ends. The CDR3 reads CASSLGPNRLRGYTF. The CDR3 nucleotides are TGTGCCAGCAGCTTGGGCCCAAACAGGTTGCGTGGCTACACCTTC.

This chain's CDR3 is CASSRQGWGSPLHF. CDR3 DNA: TGTGCCAGTAGTCGCCAGGGTTGGGGTTCACCCCTCCACTTT. The rearrangement links TRBV19 to TRBJ1-6; D is possibly TRBD1 (5 bases). CDR1 is LNHDA and CDR2 is SQIVND in the germline V gene (reference sequence). V gave up 5 bases and J gave up 9 bases, with 14 bases separating them. The CDR3 length is 14 residues.

This chain links TRBV19 with TRBJ1-2, with 7 bases matching TRBD1. The CDR3 length is 13 residues. Unmatched junction bases numbered 5, after V lost 5 bases and J lost 5 bases. The V gene's germline CDR1 is LNHDA and CDR2 SQIVND (reference sequence). This CDR3 is CASSPRTGYGYTF. CDR3 coding DNA: TGTGCCAGTAGTCCCCGGACAGGATATGGCTACACCTTC.

The V gene is TRBV6-5, the J gene TRBJ2-7; no reliable D call. The CDR3 covers 15 residues. V was clipped by 0 bases and J by 2 bases, with 11 bases between them. Germline V gene data show CDR1 as MNHEY and CDR2 as SVGAGI. CDR3 sequence reads: CASSYSTDGPYEQYF. CDR3 DNA: TGTGCCAGCAGTTACTCCACCGACGGACCCTACGAGCAGTACTTC.

This clone was counted a single time. The chain's CDR3 is CASSISDGRHSNQPQHF. CDR3 DNA: TGTGCCAGTAGTATTTCGGACGGACGACATAGCAATCAGCCCCAGCATTTT. The chain combines TRBV19 with TRBJ1-5; D gene ambiguous. V lost 3 bases and J 0 bases, leaving 15 bases between the germline ends. This CDR3 is 17 amino acids long. CDR1 and CDR2 (germline): LNHDA, SQIVND (reference sequence).

V and J are TRBV11-3 and TRBJ2-1, with 9 bases identical to TRBD2. The CDR3 length is 14 residues. Germline CDR1 reads SGHNT; CDR2 reads YENEEA. With V trimmed by 5 bases and J by 6 bases, 5 bases remained unmatched. CDR3 sequence: CASSIAGETNEQFF. The CDR3 DNA is TGTGCCAGCAGCATAGCGGGGGAGACCAATGAGCAGTTCTTC.

This clone was seen once. The chain links TRBV5-1 to TRBJ1-1; D is ambiguous. Trimming took 2 bases from V and 7 from J, leaving 15 bases between them. This CDR3 is 14 amino acids long. Germline assignment: CDR1 SGHRS and CDR2 YFSETQ. CDR3 nucleotides: TGCGCCAGCAGCTTCGACACCAAACCCGGTGAAGCTTTCTTT. Encoded protein: CASSFDTKPGEAFF.

This clone was counted only a few times. The chain joins TRBV4-1 to TRBJ2-1; D might be TRBD2 (6 bases). Trimming stripped 1 base from V and 0 bases from J, with 10 bases between. In germline, CDR1 is MGHRA, CDR2 YSYEKL. CDR3 length equals 16 residues. This CDR3 is CASSQGRGSSYNEQFF. CDR3 nucleotide sequence: TGCGCCAGCAGCCAAGGCCGGGGGAGCTCCTACAATGAGCAGTTCTTC.

This sequence joins TRBV9 and TRBJ2-3; tentative D call: TRBD2 (5 bases). The CDR3 extends over 13 amino acids. The ends were cut back, 7 bases at V and 3 bases at J, with 12 bases in the middle. Germline CDR1 is SGDLS and CDR2 is YYNGEE. DNA for the CDR3: TGTGCCAGCTCCCGGGGAGTAACAGATACGCAGTATTTT. Translated, it gives CASSRGVTDTQYF.

The chain combines TRBV9 with TRBJ2-3; 14 bases fit TRBD2. CDR1 and CDR2 (germline): SGDLS, YYNGEE. V lost 0 bases, J lost 7 bases, and 10 bases stayed unmatched. CDR3 length: 18 amino acids. The CDR3 sequence is CASSVGGTSGGFANTQYF. The CDR3 nucleotides are TGTGCCAGCAGCGTAGGTGGGACTAGCGGGGGTTTTGCAAATACGCAGTATTTT.

J is TRBJ2-3 and V is TRBV4-3; TRBD1 matches at 7 bases. CDR3 length: 18 residues. Germline CDR1 is LGHNA and CDR2 is YSLEER. Trimming took 0 bases from V and 0 from J; bases not matched to a gene: 9. The CDR3 is CASSQDALGGRSTDTQYF. The CDR3 DNA reads TGCGCCAGCAGCCAAGATGCTCTAGGGGGCCGAAGCACAGATACGCAGTATTTT.

The genes are TRBV10-3 and TRBJ1-1, with a tentative D call TRBD1 (5 bases). V was cut by 7 bases and J by 2 bases, with 11 bases left in between. Germline-derived CDR1 and CDR2 are ENHRY and SYGVKD. The CDR3 is 13 amino acids. The CDR3 sequence is CAITGGENTEAFF. CDR3 DNA sequence: TGTGCCATCACGGGGGGGGAAAACACTGAAGCTTTCTTT.